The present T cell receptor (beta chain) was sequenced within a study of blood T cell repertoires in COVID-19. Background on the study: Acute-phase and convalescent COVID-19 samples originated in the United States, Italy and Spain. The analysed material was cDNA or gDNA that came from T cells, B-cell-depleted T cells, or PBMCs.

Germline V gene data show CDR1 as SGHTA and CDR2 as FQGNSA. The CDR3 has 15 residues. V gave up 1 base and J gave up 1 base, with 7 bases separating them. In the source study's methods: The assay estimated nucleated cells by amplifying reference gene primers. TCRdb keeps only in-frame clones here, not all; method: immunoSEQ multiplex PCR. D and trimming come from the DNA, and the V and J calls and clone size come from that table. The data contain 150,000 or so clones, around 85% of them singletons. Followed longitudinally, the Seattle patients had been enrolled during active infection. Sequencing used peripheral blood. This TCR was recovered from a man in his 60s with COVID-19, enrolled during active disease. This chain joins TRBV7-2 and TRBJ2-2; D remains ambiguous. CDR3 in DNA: TGTGCCAGCAGCTTAGTTTACATGAACACCGGGGAGCTGTTTTTT. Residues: CASSLVYMNTGELFF.